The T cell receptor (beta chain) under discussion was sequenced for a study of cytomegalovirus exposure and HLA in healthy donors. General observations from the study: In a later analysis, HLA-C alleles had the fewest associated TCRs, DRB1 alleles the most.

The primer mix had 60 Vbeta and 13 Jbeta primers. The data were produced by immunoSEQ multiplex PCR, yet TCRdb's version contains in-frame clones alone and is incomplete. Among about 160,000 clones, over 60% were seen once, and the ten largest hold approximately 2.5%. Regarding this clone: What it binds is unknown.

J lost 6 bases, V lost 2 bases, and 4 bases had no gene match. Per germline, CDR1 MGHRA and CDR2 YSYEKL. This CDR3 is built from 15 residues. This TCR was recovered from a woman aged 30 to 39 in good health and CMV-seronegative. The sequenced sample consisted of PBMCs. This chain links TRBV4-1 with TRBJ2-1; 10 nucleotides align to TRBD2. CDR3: CASSQRGLAPNEQFF. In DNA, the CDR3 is TGCGCCAGCAGCCAAAGGGGACTAGCGCCCAATGAGCAGTTCTTC.